This T cell receptor (beta chain) originates from a study of T cell responses to AZD1222 COVID-19 vaccine. V lost 1 base to trimming and J lost 1 base, with 9 bases between them. CDR3 length equals 15 residues. Per germline, CDR1 SGHDT and CDR2 YYEEEE. Profiling relied on immunoSEQ multiplex PCR, and the TCRdb table lists in-frame clones only, not all of them. The sample shows roughly 120,000 clones, approximately 90% of them seen only once. This sequence originates from an adult who received the AZD1222 COVID-19 vaccine. The chain is built from TRBV5-6 and TRBJ1-5; no firm D call. The source material was peripheral blood, sampled 28 days after the second AZD1222 dose. The CDR3 DNA follows: TGTGCCAGCAGCTTGTTTCGGGGAAGCAATCAGCCCCAGCATTTT. Translation: CASSLFRGSNQPQHF.